This T cell receptor beta chain was documented in a study of radiation and T cells in renal cell carcinoma. The method was immunoSEQ multiplex PCR; TCRdb's version includes in-frame clones alone and lacks a portion of them. This table has around 70,000 clones, around 80% appearing once. Time point: blood 2 weeks post-SBRT. Specified treatment: 15 Gy SBRT to primary tumor, nephrectomy 4 weeks later. The V gene's germline CDR1 is SGHNT and CDR2 YYREEE (reference sequence). V was cut by 6 bases and J by 2 bases, with 15 bases left in between. The CDR3 length is 14 residues. This TCR was sampled from a man in his fifties or sixties with renal cell carcinoma. V is TRBV5-4 and J is TRBJ2-7, with D perhaps matching TRBD1 or TRBD2 (6 bases each). Specimen: blood, collected from a patient whose treatment included radiotherapy and nephrectomy. CDR3 nucleotides: TGTGCCAGCAAACTTGAGGGGGGCCCCTACGAGCAGTACTTC. Translating it yields CASKLEGGPYEQYF.